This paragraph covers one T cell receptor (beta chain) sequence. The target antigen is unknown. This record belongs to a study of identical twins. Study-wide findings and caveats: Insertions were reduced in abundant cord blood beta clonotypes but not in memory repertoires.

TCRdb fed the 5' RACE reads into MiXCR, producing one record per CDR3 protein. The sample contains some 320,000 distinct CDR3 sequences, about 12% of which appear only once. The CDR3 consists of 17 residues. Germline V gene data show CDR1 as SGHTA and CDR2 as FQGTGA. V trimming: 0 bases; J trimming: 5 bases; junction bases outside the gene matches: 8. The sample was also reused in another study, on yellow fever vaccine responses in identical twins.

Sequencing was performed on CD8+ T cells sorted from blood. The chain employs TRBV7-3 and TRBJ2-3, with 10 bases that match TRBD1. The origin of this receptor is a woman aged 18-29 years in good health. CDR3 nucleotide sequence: TGTGCCAGCAGCTTAACGGAGGGACAGGGGCTTGGAGATACGCAGTATTTT. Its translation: CASSLTEGQGLGDTQYF. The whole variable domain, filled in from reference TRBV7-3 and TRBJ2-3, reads GAGVSQTPSNKVTEKGKYVELRCDPISGHTALYWYRQSLGQGPEFLIYFQGTGAADDSGLPNDRFFAVRPEGSVSTLKIQRTERGDSAVYLCASSLTEGQGLGDTQYFGPGTRLTVL.